A selection of T cell receptor beta chains follows, all from one sample in a study of blood T cell repertoires in COVID-19. Measured with immunoSEQ multiplex PCR; TCRdb has only the in-frame clones, and not every one. Counted here are 190,000 or so clones, around 85% occurring once; the ten biggest clones make up about 0.81%. The sequenced sample consisted of peripheral blood. Receptor source: a woman aged 65 to 85 with acute or convalescent COVID-19. Both conserved end residues are part of each CDR3. Fields, in order: J gene, clone size, CDR3 length, D gene, V gene, CDR3 DNA, CDR3 protein. A D gene is named only where the DNA matches it firmly. The size of a clone is reported for some rows only, either as once, few or many, or as a class for expanded clones.

TRBJ1-1 . 13 TRBD1 TRBV18 TGTGCCAGCTCTTTAGGACAGGACACTGAAGCTTTCTTT CASSLGQDTEAFF
TRBJ1-2 . 13 TRBD1 TRBV6-5 TGTGCCAGCAGGACCACAGGGGGCCATGGCTACACCTTC CASRTTGGHGYTF
TRBJ2-2 . 14 . TRBV7-2 TGTGCCAGCAGCAGGGAGGTGTTCACCTGGGAGCTGTTTTTT CASSREVFTWELFF
TRBJ2-5 . 15 TRBD2 TRBV19 TGTGCCACCAGCCGGGAGGGGGTGTACCAAGAGACCCAGTACTTC CATSREGVYQETQYF
TRBJ2-6 . 16 TRBD1 TRBV2 TGTGCCAGCAGTTTACAGGGGGACGCTGGGGCCAACGTCCTGACTTTC CASSLQGDAGANVLTF
TRBJ1-6 . 15 . TRBV9 TGTGCCAGCAGCTTGGAGAGCTCCTATAATTCACCCCTCCACTTT CASSLESSYNSPLHF
TRBJ2-1 . 16 . TRBV15 TGTGCCACCAGCAGAGATTATAGCGGAAAAGGAGGTGAGCAGTTCTTC CATSRDYSGKGGEQFF
TRBJ1-5 . 15 TRBD1 TRBV6-5 TGTGCCAGCATCGACAGGGGAATAGGCAATCAGCCCCAGCATTTT CASIDRGIGNQPQHF
TRBJ2-7 . 13 . TRBV28 TGTGCCAGCAGTTTACTAGGGGACTACGAGCAGTACTTC CASSLLGDYEQYF
TRBJ2-7 . 13 TRBD1 TRBV10-3 TGTGCCACGATGGACAGGGGGCTGTACGAGCAGTACTTC CATMDRGLYEQYF
TRBJ2-7 once 14 . TRBV2 TGTGCCAGCAGTTCGACAGTCGTCACCTACGAGCAGTACTTC CASSSTVVTYEQYF
TRBJ1-1 few 16 . TRBV6-2/TRBV6-3 TGTGCCAGCAGTTACAGGACGGGGGGAAGTCACACTGAAGCTTTCTTT CASSYRTGGSHTEAFF
TRBJ2-2 . 15 . TRBV5-1 TGCGCCAGCAGCCGAAGCCTAGCTTACCCCGGGGAGCTGTTTTTT CASSRSLAYPGELFF
TRBJ1-2 . 15 TRBD1 TRBV3-1/TRBV3-2 TGTGCCAGCAGCCAAAGAGTGGGGACAGGGTATGGCTACACCTTC CASSQRVGTGYGYTF
TRBJ1-1 . 14 TRBD1 TRBV2 TGTGCCAGCAGATTGACAGGGGGGAACACTGAAGCTTTCTTT CASRLTGGNTEAFF
TRBJ2-3 . 18 TRBD2 TRBV3-1/TRBV3-2 TGTGCCAGCAGCCAAGGAAGTAGCGGGAGGGGTAGCACAGATACGCAGTATTTT CASSQGSSGRGSTDTQYF
TRBJ1-1 once 14 TRBD1 TRBV9 TGTGCCAGCAGCCCCGGACAGGGGTACACTGAAGCTTTCTTT CASSPGQGYTEAFF
TRBJ2-5 . 14 . TRBV5-1 TGCGCCAGCAGCCCGCGAGGGTCGCAAGAGACCCAGTACTTC CASSPRGSQETQYF
TRBJ1-3 . 16 . TRBV11-2 TGTGCCAGCAGCTTCGTCCAAGGGGCGTCAGGAAACACCATATATTTT CASSFVQGASGNTIYF
TRBJ1-6 . 15 TRBD1 TRBV27 TGTGCCAGCAGCTTGGGCGGGACAGGGGCATCACCCCTCCACTTT CASSLGGTGASPLHF
TRBJ2-2 . 15 TRBD2 TRBV29-1 TGCAGCGTTACCACCGGGACTAGCCGCACCGGGGAGCTGTTTTTT CSVTTGTSRTGELFF
TRBJ2-5 . 17 TRBD1 TRBV29-1 TGCAGCGTTGAAGACCTACCGGACAGGGGATTTAGGGAGACCCAGTACTTC CSVEDLPDRGFRETQYF
TRBJ1-4 . 18 . TRBV27 TGTGCCAGCAGTTTATCGCTACAGGGTTCCCCGCTGGGGGAAAAACTGTTTTTT CASSLSLQGSPLGEKLFF
TRBJ2-2 . 15 . TRBV5-5 TGTGCCAGCAGCTTGGTGTCCAGGGTCATCGGGGAGCTGTTTTTT CASSLVSRVIGELFF
TRBJ2-7 . 13 . TRBV28 TGTGCCACCCTAAGGAGGGGAATGTACGAGCAGTACTTC CATLRRGMYEQYF
TRBJ2-1 . 15 TRBD1 TRBV5-5 TGTGCCAGCAGCCTCTCAGGGGGTCGAGGGGGTGAGCAGTTCTTC CASSLSGGRGGEQFF
TRBJ2-1 . 11 . TRBV6-6 TGTGCCAGCATCTACGAATATGAGCAGTTCTTC CASIYEYEQFF
TRBJ1-4 once 15 TRBD1 TRBV3-1/TRBV3-2 TGTGCCAGCAGCCAACGACAGGGGGTTAATGAAAAACTGTTTTTT CASSQRQGVNEKLFF
TRBJ1-2 . 15 TRBD1 TRBV28 TGTGCCAGCACGGGACAGGGGGCTGACCCCTATGGCTACACCTTC CASTGQGADPYGYTF
TRBJ1-2 . 14 TRBD1 TRBV28 TGTGCCAGCAGTACCCGGGACAGGTGGTATGGCTACACCTTC CASSTRDRWYGYTF
TRBJ2-5 . 15 TRBD2 TRBV14 TGTGCCAGCAGCCGTGCAGCTAGCGGGATTGAGACCCAGTACTTC CASSRAASGIETQYF
TRBJ1-2 . 13 TRBD1 TRBV6-5 TGTGCCAGCAGTCTCCGGGACAGGGGTGGCTACACCTTC CASSLRDRGGYTF
TRBJ2-2 . 16 TRBD1 TRBV7-8 TGTGCCAGCGGGAAATGGCAGGGGGCGAACACCGGGGAGCTGTTTTTT CASGKWQGANTGELFF
TRBJ1-1 once 15 . TRBV2 TGTGCCAGCAGTGAAGATCTGGGGGCTGTCACTGAAGCTTTCTTT CASSEDLGAVTEAFF
TRBJ2-7 . 15 TRBD2 TRBV13 TGTGCCAGCAGCTTAGGTAGCGGGGTAGCCTACGAGCAGTACTTC CASSLGSGVAYEQYF
TRBJ2-2 . 16 TRBD2 TRBV7-2 TGTGCCAGCAGCTCCCTAGCGGGGGGCGGAACCGGGGAGCTGTTTTTT CASSSLAGGGTGELFF
TRBJ2-7 few 17 TRBD1 TRBV28 TGTGCCAGCAGTTTCCTATTGAGACAGGGGAGCTCCTACGAGCAGTACTTC CASSFLLRQGSSYEQYF
TRBJ1-1 . 15 TRBD1 TRBV6-5 TGTGCCAGCAGTTACGTGGGACAGGCGATCGCTGAAGCTTTCTTT CASSYVGQAIAEAFF
TRBJ2-2 . 14 TRBD2 TRBV29-1 TGCAGCGTTGTTGTGGGACTAAACACCGGGGAGCTGTTTTTT CSVVVGLNTGELFF
TRBJ1-1 . 14 . TRBV11-3 TGTGCCAGCAGCTTCGGGGGGACTAACACTGAAGCTTTCTTT CASSFGGTNTEAFF
TRBJ2-5 . 16 . TRBV5-1 TGCGCCAGCAGCTTGGGGGGGCTCACGACGGAAGAGACCCAGTACTTC CASSLGGLTTEETQYF
TRBJ1-1 . 14 . TRBV12-5 TGTGCTAGTGGCCCGGGGAGCCCGAACACTGAAGCTTTCTTT CASGPGSPNTEAFF
TRBJ2-1 . 15 TRBD2 TRBV5-4 TGTGCCAGCAGCTTTCCGGGGGGGCTAGACAATGAGCAGTTCTTC CASSFPGGLDNEQFF
TRBJ2-3 . 11 . TRBV20-1 TGCAGTGCCCGACAGGCAGATACGCAGTATTTT CSARQADTQYF
TRBJ1-1 . 13 . TRBV7-2 TGTGCCAGCAGCTTAGTTTCTGACACTGAAGCTTTCTTT CASSLVSDTEAFF
TRBJ2-7 once 15 . TRBV5-5 TGTGCCAGCAGCTTGGGGAGGGGAGTAAACGACGAGCAGTACTTC CASSLGRGVNDEQYF
TRBJ2-7 . 17 . TRBV5-1 TGCGCCAGCAGCTTGGCCGGGTTAGGACAGTCATTCTACGAGCAGTACTTC CASSLAGLGQSFYEQYF
TRBJ2-7 . 16 . TRBV7-2 TGTGCCAGCAGCCTTAGTTACCAGGGGTCCTACTACGAGCAGTACTTC CASSLSYQGSYYEQYF
TRBJ2-5 . 16 TRBD2 TRBV28 TGTGCCAGCAGTATGGGACTAGCGGGAGGACAAGAGACCCAGTACTTC CASSMGLAGGQETQYF
TRBJ2-2 . 14 TRBD1 TRBV10-3 TGTGCCACAAGGACAGGGGGCGACACCGGGGAGCTGTTTTTT CATRTGGDTGELFF
TRBJ2-3 . 16 . TRBV19 TGTGCCAGTAGTATGGAACTTCACGGGAGCACAGATACGCAGTATTTT CASSMELHGSTDTQYF
TRBJ2-7 few 14 TRBD1 TRBV2 TGTGCCAGCAGTGAGTGGCAGGGGGCATACGAGCAGTACTTC CASSEWQGAYEQYF
TRBJ1-2 few 15 . TRBV27 TGTGCCAGCTCCCCTGACGGGGGGACGGGTTATGGCTACACCTTC CASSPDGGTGYGYTF
TRBJ1-5 few 14 . TRBV19 TGTGCCAGTAGTATTGTGGCGACAACTCAGCCCCAGCATTTT CASSIVATTQPQHF
TRBJ1-3 . 15 . TRBV4-1 TGCGCCAGCAGCCAAGATCAGGGGACTGGAAACACCATATATTTT CASSQDQGTGNTIYF
TRBJ2-7 . 14 TRBD1 TRBV7-2 TGTGCCAGCAGCTTCACAGGGGGCAAATACGAGCAGTACTTC CASSFTGGKYEQYF
TRBJ2-1 . 15 TRBD1 TRBV18 TGTGCCAGCTCAAACCATCCGGGACAGGGCAATGAGCAGTTCTTC CASSNHPGQGNEQFF
TRBJ2-5 . 13 TRBD2 TRBV6-5 TGTGCCAGCAAATTAAGCGGGAGTTTTTACCAGTACTTC CASKLSGSFYQYF